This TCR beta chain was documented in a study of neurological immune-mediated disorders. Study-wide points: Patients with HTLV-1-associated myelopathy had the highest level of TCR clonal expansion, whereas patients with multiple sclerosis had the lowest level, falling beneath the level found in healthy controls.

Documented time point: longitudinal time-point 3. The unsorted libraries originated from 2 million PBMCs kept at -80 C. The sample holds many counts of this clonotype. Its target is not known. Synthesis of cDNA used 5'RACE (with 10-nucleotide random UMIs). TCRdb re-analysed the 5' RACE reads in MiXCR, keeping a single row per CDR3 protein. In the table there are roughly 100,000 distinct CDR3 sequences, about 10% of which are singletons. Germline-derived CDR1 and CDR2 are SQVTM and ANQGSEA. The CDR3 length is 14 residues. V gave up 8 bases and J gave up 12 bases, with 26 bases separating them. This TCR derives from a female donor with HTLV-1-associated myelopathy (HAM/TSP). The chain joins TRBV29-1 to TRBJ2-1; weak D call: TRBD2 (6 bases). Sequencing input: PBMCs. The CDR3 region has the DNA TGCAGCTCACGTGGGGGGAATCGTGGGGGTTCGCAGTTCTTC. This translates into CSSRGGNRGGSQFF.